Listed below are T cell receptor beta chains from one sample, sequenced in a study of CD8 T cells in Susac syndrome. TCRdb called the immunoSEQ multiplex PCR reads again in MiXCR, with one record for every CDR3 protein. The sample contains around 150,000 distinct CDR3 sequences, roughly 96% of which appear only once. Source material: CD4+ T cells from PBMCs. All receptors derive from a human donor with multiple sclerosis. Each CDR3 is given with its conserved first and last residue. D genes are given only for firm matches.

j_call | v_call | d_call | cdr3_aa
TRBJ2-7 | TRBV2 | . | CATTLQSTGTYEQYF
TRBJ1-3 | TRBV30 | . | CAWSKQAISGNTIYF
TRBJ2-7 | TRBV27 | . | CASSFSHRAGEQYF
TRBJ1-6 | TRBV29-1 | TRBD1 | CSVLQGFGSPLHF
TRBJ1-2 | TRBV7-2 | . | CASSSSYVGRYTF
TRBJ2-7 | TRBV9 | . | CASSVGDWDSYEQYF
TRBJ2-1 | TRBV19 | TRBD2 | CASSRGGSENEQFF
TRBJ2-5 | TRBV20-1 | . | CSARSSAGTEETQYF
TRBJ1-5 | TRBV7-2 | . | CASSSDGGHQPQHF
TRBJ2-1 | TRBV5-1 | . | CASSLVRGIPTNEQFF
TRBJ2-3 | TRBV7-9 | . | CASSLEGGTDTQYF
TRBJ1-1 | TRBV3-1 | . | CASSRRAENTEAFF
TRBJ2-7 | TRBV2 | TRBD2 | CASIRSRASGRGEQYF
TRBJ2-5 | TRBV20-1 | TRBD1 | CSAMDRPSIAQYF
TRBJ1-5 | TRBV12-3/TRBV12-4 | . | CASRGGGSNQPQHF
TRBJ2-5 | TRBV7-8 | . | CASSPLRFMGVQETQYF
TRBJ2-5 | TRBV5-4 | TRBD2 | CASSSILAGIQETQYF
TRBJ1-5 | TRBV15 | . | CATSRDVSGTPPGQPQHF
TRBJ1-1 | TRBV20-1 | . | CSARRGRNLEAFF
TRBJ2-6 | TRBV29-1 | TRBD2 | CSVGRLAGPSGANVLTF
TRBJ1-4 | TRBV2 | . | CASSEWDGGEKLFF
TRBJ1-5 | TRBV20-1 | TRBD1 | CSAPGTGIFQPQHF